The T cell receptor (beta chain) described here comes from a study of cytomegalovirus exposure and HLA in healthy donors. PCR employed 60 Vbeta and 13 Jbeta primers. Data came from immunoSEQ multiplex PCR; TCRdb stores just in-frame clones and leaves some out. The table shows 150,000 to 170,000 clones, with about 70% occurring only once. Study-level findings and limits: An analysis that was carried out later associated 15,000 to 20,000 TCR beta sequences with HLA alleles at 0.05 false discovery rate. Later analysis placed DRB1 highest and HLA-C lowest in TCR association rates, which differed by HLA locus.

A word on this clone: The antigen remains undetermined.

This receptor was obtained from a man aged 18 to 30 in good health and CMV-seronegative. The sample was PBMCs.

The CDR3 DNA follows: TGCGCCAGCAGCATGGGACAGGGACGACTGTTTTTT. Its protein is CASSMGQGRLFF. The V call is TRBV5-1, the J call TRBJ1-4, with 9 bases fitting TRBD1. With 4 bases clipped from V and 13 bases from J, the junction kept 5 bases outside the gene matches. Looked up from germline, CDR1 is SGHRS and CDR2 is YFSETQ. CDR3 size: 12 residues.